The 7 T cell receptor beta chains reported below all come from one sample, sequenced in a study of control samples from healthy donors and cancer patients. TCRdb's copy holds only in-frame clones and misses some; the assay was immunoSEQ multiplex PCR. In the table there are under 450,000 clones, about 93% of which are singletons. The sample consisted of PBMCs. Receptors originate from a man in his forties or fifties with head and neck cancer.

The chain links TRBV2 to TRBJ2-7; 7 positions agree with TRBD2. Per germline, CDR1 SNHLY and CDR2 FYNNEI. V was clipped by 6 bases and J by 3 bases; unmatched bases: 11. CDR3 size: 15 residues. This chain's CDR3 is CASRPGRGRDYEQYF. As DNA, the CDR3 is TGTGCCAGCAGACCGGGGAGGGGAAGGGACTACGAGCAGTACTTC.

This chain's CDR3 is CASSRRTGRMNTEAFF. CDR3 DNA sequence: TGTGCCAGTAGTAGAAGGACAGGGCGAATGAACACTGAAGCTTTCTTT. V and J are TRBV19 and TRBJ1-1, with 8 positions matching TRBD1. Germline values: CDR1 LNHDA, CDR2 SQIVND (reference sequence). The CDR3 spans 16 residues. V lost 4 bases to trimming and J lost 0 bases; unmatched junction nucleotides: 7.

This sequence joins TRBV6-1 and TRBJ1-2; tentatively, D is TRBD1 (5 bases). Germline loops: CDR1 MNHNS, CDR2 SASEGT. This CDR3 is built from 16 residues. The V end was cut by 2 bases, the J end by 8 bases, with 21 bases between. CDR3 residues: CASSEITRDLDRGYTF. CDR3 nucleotides: TGTGCCAGCAGTGAAATAACTAGGGACCTGGACCGCGGCTACACCTTC.

This chain uses TRBV28 with TRBJ2-7; TRBD1 aligns across 8 bases. There are 15 residues in the CDR3. Germline V gene lookup returns CDR1 MDHEN and CDR2 SYDVKM. Trimming removed 6 bases from V and 2 bases from J; junction bases left unmatched: 9. This CDR3 reads CASSTPRTGTYEQYF. The CDR3 coding sequence is TGTGCCAGCAGCACTCCGAGGACAGGGACCTACGAGCAGTACTTC.

The CDR3 spells CASSHYTPEVELFF. CDR3 bases: TGTGCCAGCAGCCATTACACCCCAGAGGTCGAGCTGTTTTTT. This chain connects TRBV3-1 (or the pseudogene TRBV3-2) to TRBJ2-2; no clear D gene. Germline loops: CDR1 LGHDT, CDR2 YNNKEL (reference sequence). CDR3 length: 14 residues. Trimming left V 3 bases short and J 11 bases short, with 16 bases between.

The CDR3 loop reads CASSLLGTGAQPQHF. Written as DNA, the CDR3 is TGTGCCAGCAGCTTGCTTGGGACAGGGGCTCAGCCCCAGCATTTT. The V and J genes are TRBV5-8 and TRBJ1-5, with 10 bases matching TRBD1. The CDR3 is 15 amino acids. Germline V lookup: CDR1 SGHTS, CDR2 YDEGEE. V lost 1 base to trimming and J lost 6 bases; unmatched junction nucleotides: 4.

The chain carries TRBV7-8 and TRBJ2-1; D remains unclear. V gave up 3 bases and J gave up 5 bases, with 8 bases separating them. CDR1 is SGHVS and CDR2 is FQNEAQ in the germline V gene. The CDR3 is 13 residues long. The CDR3 spells CASSLDDDNEQFF. In DNA form, the CDR3 reads TGTGCCAGCAGCTTGGACGACGACAATGAGCAGTTCTTC.